This T cell receptor beta chain comes out of a study of blood T cell repertoires in COVID-19 (dated by TCRdb to 2018 to 2021). For the study in its entirety: Collaborator samples came from the United States, Italy and Spain and covered acute and convalescent phases of COVID-19. The sample metadata nearly always contained a de-identified subject ID, COVID-19 status, age in years and sex. Subjects who had been exposed to COVID-19, were actively infected with it, or had recovered from it provided the deeply sampled blood TCRbeta repertoires that made up the dataset. Where available, HLA class I and class II types were obtained from metadata supplied by the sample provider rather than from assay-based typing. The samples were drawn from two sources: the first 160 participants of the ongoing ImmuneRACE study, and 1,200 or so subjects contributed by 6 global collaborators. A freely available public database, intended as a resource for researchers studying the immune response to SARS-CoV-2, is where the repertoires were released. The prospective study material was composed of cDNA or gDNA derived from T cells, B-cell-depleted T cells, or PBMCs.

Findings and caveats that apply to the study as a whole: How much clinical and demographic metadata was included differed by source and by participant, and the metadata was provided uncurated.

TCRbeta CDR3 regions were amplified from genomic DNA by means of the immunoSEQ Assay, a bias-controlled multiplex PCR. In the paper's pipeline: Within the assay, amplification of reference gene primers was used to estimate how many nucleated cells each sample contained. Sequence reads were collapsed and filtered to measure the absolute abundance of every unique TCRbeta CDR3 rearrangement. For each sample, productive Simpson clonality was calculated as the square root of Simpson's diversity index over productive rearrangements. In TCRdb, the immuneACCESS table is reduced to in-frame sequences with V and J assigned. These tables do not hold every clone; where another copy was compared, an unresolved V gene accounts for under half, and the others remain unexplained. The V and J calls and the clone size are those of that table, but D and trimming were determined from the DNA. The sample data list about 180,000 clones, and 80% to 85% of these were observed just once. The ten top clones hold 12% of the sample.

At one collaborating source in Seattle, patients were enrolled during active infection and were followed longitudinally through the course of disease. Collaborating institutions collected whole blood in K2EDTA tubes following their own protocols. For TCRbeta analysis, collaborators shipped samples in one of three forms: frozen whole blood, isolated PBMCs, or DNA extracted from either of those sample types. In the case of this clone: The clone's antigen remains unknown. No much larger clone exists at a distance of one base, and base qualities are not known.

From the germline V gene, CDR1 is SGHRS and CDR2 is YFSETQ. The CDR3, cysteine through phenylalanine, is 19 amino acids long. The only DNA kept is the CDR3, 57 bases in frame from the first base. V ends up 4 bases short and J 7 bases short, with an unmatched junction base count of 15. Material for sequencing was peripheral blood. This TCR derives from a woman of 80 years or more with COVID-19, enrolled during active disease. This sequence uses TRBV5-1 and TRBJ2-3, with 16 bases in between that match TRBD2. The sequence in DNA is TGCGCCAGCAGCCATGGGACTAGCGGGAGGGCCCCTCCGTCTCATACGCAGTATTTT. Its translation is CASSHGTSGRAPPSHTQYF.